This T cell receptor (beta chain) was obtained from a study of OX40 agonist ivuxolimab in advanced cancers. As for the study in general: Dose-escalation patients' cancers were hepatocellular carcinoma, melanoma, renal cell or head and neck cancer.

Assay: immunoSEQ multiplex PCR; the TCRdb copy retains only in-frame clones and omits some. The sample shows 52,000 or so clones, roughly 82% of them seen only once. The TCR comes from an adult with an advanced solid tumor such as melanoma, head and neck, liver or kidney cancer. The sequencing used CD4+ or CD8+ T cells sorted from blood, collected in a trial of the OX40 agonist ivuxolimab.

As DNA, the CDR3 is TGTGCCAGCAGCTTAGCTGGTTTCTCCTCCGAGTACTTC. As protein: CASSLAGFSSEYF. This rearrangement joins TRBV7-9 to TRBJ2-7; D unresolved. CDR1 is SEHNR and CDR2 is FQNEAQ in the germline V gene (reference sequence). The CDR3 contains 13 residues. V lost 0 bases and J lost 11, with 14 bases in between.